These T cell receptor beta chains were read from a single sample in a study of control samples from healthy donors and cancer patients. Some clones are missing from TCRdb's copy, which holds only in-frame ones; the method was immunoSEQ multiplex PCR. The table shows some 71,000 clones, with more than 70% occurring only once. Sequenced sample: PBMCs. The receptor set was obtained from a man aged 55 to 70 with colorectal cancer. Each CDR3 is given with its conserved first and last residue. The D gene is left open where the match is weak. Clone size is not always given. Where it is, it says once, few, many or a class for expanded clones.

CDR3 protein: CASSQAGTSGGWDIQYF; CDR3 DNA: TGTGCCAGCAGCCAAGCGGGGACTAGCGGGGGATGGGACATTCAGTACTTC; D gene: TRBD2; clone size: NA; J gene: TRBJ2-4; V gene: TRBV3-1/TRBV3-2
CDR3 protein: CASSLGPTRELFF; CDR3 DNA: TGTGCCAGCTCACTTGGACCGACCAGGGAACTGTTTTTT; D gene: NA; clone size: NA; J gene: TRBJ1-4; V gene: TRBV18
CDR3 protein: CASSPSSPPEQYF; CDR3 DNA: TGTGCCAGCAGCCCATCCAGCCCACCCGAGCAGTACTTC; D gene: NA; clone size: NA; J gene: TRBJ2-7; V gene: TRBV3-1/TRBV3-2
CDR3 protein: CASARGLEEKLFF; CDR3 DNA: TGTGCCTCAGCCAGGGGGTTAGAGGAAAAACTGTTTTTT; D gene: TRBD1; clone size: NA; J gene: TRBJ1-4; V gene: TRBV7-2
CDR3 protein: CASSPGRVLGEQYF; CDR3 DNA: TGCGCCAGCAGCCCTGGCCGGGTTTTGGGGGAGCAGTACTTC; D gene: NA; clone size: NA; J gene: TRBJ2-7; V gene: TRBV5-1
CDR3 protein: CASSAARTPEAFF; CDR3 DNA: TGTGCCAGCAGCGCAGCCCGGACCCCCGAAGCTTTCTTT; D gene: NA; clone size: NA; J gene: TRBJ1-1; V gene: TRBV6-5
CDR3 protein: CASRAAPLVTEAFF; CDR3 DNA: TGTGCCAGCAGGGCTGCACCCCTGGTGACTGAAGCTTTCTTT; D gene: NA; clone size: NA; J gene: TRBJ1-1; V gene: TRBV6-5
CDR3 protein: CASSSIADQETQYF; CDR3 DNA: TGTGCCAGCAGTTCCATAGCGGACCAAGAGACCCAGTACTTC; D gene: NA; clone size: NA; J gene: TRBJ2-5; V gene: TRBV2
CDR3 protein: CASSLNRENTEAFF; CDR3 DNA: TGTGCCAGCTCCCTCAACAGGGAGAACACTGAAGCTTTCTTT; D gene: NA; clone size: NA; J gene: TRBJ1-1; V gene: TRBV18
CDR3 protein: CATSSVTGGGYTF; CDR3 DNA: TGTGCCACCAGCAGCGTAACAGGGGGTGGCTACACCTTC; D gene: TRBD1; clone size: once; J gene: TRBJ1-2; V gene: TRBV15
CDR3 protein: CASKAKGSGNTIYF; CDR3 DNA: TGTGCCAGCAAGGCTAAGGGCTCTGGAAACACCATATATTTT; D gene: NA; clone size: once; J gene: TRBJ1-3; V gene: TRBV6-5
CDR3 protein: CASRVQGAGELFF; CDR3 DNA: TGTGCCAGCAGGGTACAGGGGGCTGGGGAGCTGTTTTTT; D gene: TRBD1; clone size: NA; J gene: TRBJ2-2; V gene: TRBV2
CDR3 protein: CAWSVGDRVRNEQFF; CDR3 DNA: TGTGCCTGGAGTGTAGGGGACAGGGTGAGGAATGAGCAGTTCTTC; D gene: TRBD1; clone size: NA; J gene: TRBJ2-1; V gene: TRBV30
CDR3 protein: CASSTGGSSETQYF; CDR3 DNA: TGTGCCAGCAGCACAGGGGGCAGTTCAGAGACCCAGTACTTC; D gene: NA; clone size: NA; J gene: TRBJ2-5; V gene: TRBV21-1
CDR3 protein: CASRSERGGFSPLHF; CDR3 DNA: TGTGCCAGTAGATCCGAGAGGGGCGGTTTCTCACCCCTCCACTTT; D gene: NA; clone size: NA; J gene: TRBJ1-6; V gene: TRBV19
CDR3 protein: CASRPRDRNTEAFF; CDR3 DNA: TGTGCCAGCAGACCCAGGGACAGGAACACTGAAGCTTTCTTT; D gene: TRBD1; clone size: NA; J gene: TRBJ1-1; V gene: TRBV2
CDR3 protein: CASSFRPGRDQPQHF; CDR3 DNA: TGTGCCAGCAGTTTCAGGCCAGGGAGGGATCAGCCCCAGCATTTT; D gene: NA; clone size: few; J gene: TRBJ1-5; V gene: TRBV27
CDR3 protein: CASSLAHEQFF; CDR3 DNA: TGTGCCAGCAGTTTAGCGCATGAGCAGTTCTTC; D gene: NA; clone size: NA; J gene: TRBJ2-1; V gene: TRBV12-3/TRBV12-4
CDR3 protein: CASSPGSYEQYF; CDR3 DNA: TGTGCCAGCTCACCAGGCTCCTACGAGCAGTACTTC; D gene: NA; clone size: NA; J gene: TRBJ2-7; V gene: TRBV18
CDR3 protein: CASSLVGGSYEQYF; CDR3 DNA: TGTGCCAGCAGCTTAGTAGGGGGGTCCTACGAGCAGTACTTC; D gene: NA; clone size: NA; J gene: TRBJ2-7; V gene: TRBV11-3
CDR3 protein: CASSQAPGGTYNEQFF; CDR3 DNA: TGCGCCAGCAGCCAAGCGCCAGGGGGTACCTACAATGAGCAGTTCTTC; D gene: TRBD1; clone size: NA; J gene: TRBJ2-1; V gene: TRBV4-1
CDR3 protein: CASSIKGQGYGYTF; CDR3 DNA: TGTGCCAGTAGTATAAAGGGACAGGGGTATGGCTACACCTTC; D gene: TRBD1; clone size: once; J gene: TRBJ1-2; V gene: TRBV19
CDR3 protein: CAISERPRGDSPLHF; CDR3 DNA: TGTGCCATCAGTGAGCGGCCCCGCGGGGATTCACCCCTCCACTTT; D gene: NA; clone size: NA; J gene: TRBJ1-6; V gene: TRBV10-3
CDR3 protein: CASSQPRGRTYNEQFF; CDR3 DNA: TGCGCCAGCAGCCAACCCCGGGGGCGGACCTACAATGAGCAGTTCTTC; D gene: NA; clone size: medium-sized; J gene: TRBJ2-1; V gene: TRBV4-1
CDR3 protein: CASSLGLAGGTTDTQYF; CDR3 DNA: TGTGCCAGCAGCTTAGGGTTAGCGGGGGGAACCACAGATACGCAGTATTTT; D gene: TRBD2; clone size: once; J gene: TRBJ2-3; V gene: TRBV7-9
CDR3 protein: CASSPLGLAGGNEQFF; CDR3 DNA: TGTGCCAGCAGCCCCTTGGGACTAGCGGGGGGGAATGAGCAGTTCTTC; D gene: TRBD2; clone size: NA; J gene: TRBJ2-1; V gene: TRBV7-9
CDR3 protein: CASNRWVLDYEQYF; CDR3 DNA: TGTGCCAGCAATCGATGGGTGTTAGACTACGAGCAGTACTTC; D gene: NA; clone size: NA; J gene: TRBJ2-7; V gene: TRBV5-7
CDR3 protein: CASSLIKETQYF; CDR3 DNA: TGTGCCAGCAGCTTAATTAAGGAGACCCAGTACTTC; D gene: NA; clone size: NA; J gene: TRBJ2-5; V gene: TRBV5-6
CDR3 protein: CASSSGQGTYNEQFF; CDR3 DNA: TGTGCCAGCAGTAGTGGACAGGGCACCTACAATGAGCAGTTCTTC; D gene: TRBD1; clone size: NA; J gene: TRBJ2-1; V gene: TRBV9
CDR3 protein: CASSQGTDRGTEAFF; CDR3 DNA: TGTGCCAGCTCCCAGGGGACCGACCGAGGCACTGAAGCTTTCTTT; D gene: NA; clone size: NA; J gene: TRBJ1-1; V gene: TRBV18
CDR3 protein: CASSLLRTGNTEAFF; CDR3 DNA: TGCGCCAGCAGCCTCTTGCGGACGGGGAACACTGAAGCTTTCTTT; D gene: NA; clone size: few; J gene: TRBJ1-1; V gene: TRBV4-1
CDR3 protein: CASSDPDRAAYEQYF; CDR3 DNA: TGTGCCAGCAGTGACCCGGACAGGGCCGCCTACGAGCAGTACTTC; D gene: TRBD1; clone size: NA; J gene: TRBJ2-7; V gene: TRBV6-1
CDR3 protein: CASSQEPGRNQPQHF; CDR3 DNA: TGCGCCAGCAGCCAAGAACCGGGTAGGAATCAGCCCCAGCATTTT; D gene: NA; clone size: NA; J gene: TRBJ1-5; V gene: TRBV4-1
CDR3 protein: CASSQAWREQFF; CDR3 DNA: TGTGCCAGCAGCCAAGCGTGGCGCGAGCAGTTCTTC; D gene: NA; clone size: NA; J gene: TRBJ2-1; V gene: TRBV3-1/TRBV3-2
CDR3 protein: CASSRSGEKTGELFF; CDR3 DNA: TGTGCCAGCAGCCGTAGCGGGGAAAAAACCGGGGAGCTGTTTTTT; D gene: TRBD2; clone size: NA; J gene: TRBJ2-2; V gene: TRBV7-2
CDR3 protein: CASSEGSGNLGNTIYF; CDR3 DNA: TGTGCCAGCAGTGAAGGATCGGGGAATTTAGGAAACACCATATATTTT; D gene: NA; clone size: once; J gene: TRBJ1-3; V gene: TRBV6-1
CDR3 protein: CASSPRTPGGQETQYF; CDR3 DNA: TGTGCCAGCAGTCCCAGGACCCCGGGGGGCCAAGAGACCCAGTACTTC; D gene: TRBD2; clone size: NA; J gene: TRBJ2-5; V gene: TRBV11-3
CDR3 protein: CASSIQATNEKLFF; CDR3 DNA: TGTGCCAGCAGCATACAAGCAACTAATGAAAAACTGTTTTTT; D gene: NA; clone size: NA; J gene: TRBJ1-4; V gene: TRBV7-9
CDR3 protein: CASSQVRAQGNYGYTF; CDR3 DNA: TGCGCCAGCAGCCAAGTAAGGGCACAGGGTAACTATGGCTACACCTTC; D gene: NA; clone size: NA; J gene: TRBJ1-2; V gene: TRBV4-3
CDR3 protein: CASSWGQAYGYTF; CDR3 DNA: TGTGCCAGCAGTTGGGGACAGGCCTATGGCTACACCTTC; D gene: TRBD1; clone size: NA; J gene: TRBJ1-2; V gene: TRBV6-6
CDR3 protein: CASSLGRVGANVLTF; CDR3 DNA: TGTGCCAGCAGCTTAGGGCGGGTAGGGGCCAACGTCCTGACTTTC; D gene: NA; clone size: NA; J gene: TRBJ2-6; V gene: TRBV7-3
CDR3 protein: CASSLVGGNTEAFF; CDR3 DNA: TGTGCCAGCAGCTTAGTTGGGGGGAACACTGAAGCTTTCTTT; D gene: NA; clone size: NA; J gene: TRBJ1-1; V gene: TRBV7-2
CDR3 protein: CASSEWNYEQYF; CDR3 DNA: TGTGCCAGCAGTGAGTGGAACTACGAGCAGTACTTC; D gene: NA; clone size: NA; J gene: TRBJ2-7; V gene: TRBV2
CDR3 protein: CAWIRAGELFF; CDR3 DNA: TGTGCCTGGATTAGGGCCGGGGAGCTGTTTTTT; D gene: NA; clone size: NA; J gene: TRBJ2-2; V gene: TRBV30
CDR3 protein: CASSLASEGLIQETQYF; CDR3 DNA: TGTGCCAGCAGCTTAGCTTCCGAGGGCTTGATCCAAGAGACCCAGTACTTC; D gene: NA; clone size: NA; J gene: TRBJ2-5; V gene: TRBV7-9
CDR3 protein: CASSSSGGEKHHGYTF; CDR3 DNA: TGTGCCAGCAGTTCCTCAGGGGGAGAAAAACATCATGGCTACACCTTC; D gene: TRBD1; clone size: NA; J gene: TRBJ1-2; V gene: TRBV6-5
CDR3 protein: CASSLTGAGANVLTF; CDR3 DNA: TGTGCCAGCAGCTTGACAGGGGCTGGGGCCAACGTCCTGACTTTC; D gene: TRBD1; clone size: once; J gene: TRBJ2-6; V gene: TRBV7-9
CDR3 protein: CAGSQGLGNNSPLHF; CDR3 DNA: TGTGCCGGCAGCCAAGGTTTGGGGAATAATTCACCCCTCCACTTT; D gene: NA; clone size: once; J gene: TRBJ1-6; V gene: TRBV3-1/TRBV3-2
CDR3 protein: CASSLWAYQETQYF; CDR3 DNA: TGTGCCAGCAGCTTGTGGGCATATCAAGAGACCCAGTACTTC; D gene: NA; clone size: NA; J gene: TRBJ2-5; V gene: TRBV5-6
CDR3 protein: CASSADLQVVNSPLHF; CDR3 DNA: TGTGCCAGTAGTGCCGACCTACAGGTTGTAAATTCACCCCTCCACTTT; D gene: NA; clone size: NA; J gene: TRBJ1-6; V gene: TRBV19
CDR3 protein: CASSEKGPNEKLFF; CDR3 DNA: TGTGCCAGCAGTGAAAAGGGACCTAATGAAAAACTGTTTTTT; D gene: NA; clone size: NA; J gene: TRBJ1-4; V gene: TRBV6-1
CDR3 protein: CAWSPGQWVYEQYF; CDR3 DNA: TGTGCCTGGAGTCCGGGACAATGGGTTTACGAGCAGTACTTC; D gene: NA; clone size: NA; J gene: TRBJ2-7; V gene: TRBV30
CDR3 protein: CASSLWTQETQYF; CDR3 DNA: TGTGCCAGCAGTTTATGGACCCAAGAGACCCAGTACTTC; D gene: NA; clone size: NA; J gene: TRBJ2-5; V gene: TRBV12-3/TRBV12-4
CDR3 protein: CASSVGTSGGPDTQYF; CDR3 DNA: TGTGCCAGCAGCGTGGGGACTAGCGGGGGGCCAGATACGCAGTATTTT; D gene: TRBD2; clone size: NA; J gene: TRBJ2-3; V gene: TRBV9
CDR3 protein: CASSLGQGGVREKLFF; CDR3 DNA: TGTGCCAGCAGTTTAGGGCAGGGAGGTGTTAGGGAAAAACTGTTTTTT; D gene: NA; clone size: NA; J gene: TRBJ1-4; V gene: TRBV28